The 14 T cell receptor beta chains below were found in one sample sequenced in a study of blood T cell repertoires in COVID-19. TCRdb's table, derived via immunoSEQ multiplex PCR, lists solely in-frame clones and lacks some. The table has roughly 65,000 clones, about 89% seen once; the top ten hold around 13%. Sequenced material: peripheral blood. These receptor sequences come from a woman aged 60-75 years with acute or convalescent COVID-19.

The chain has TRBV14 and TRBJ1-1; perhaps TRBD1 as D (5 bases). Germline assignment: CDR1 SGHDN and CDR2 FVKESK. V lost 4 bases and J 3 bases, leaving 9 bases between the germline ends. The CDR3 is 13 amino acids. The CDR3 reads CASSRPGYTEAFF. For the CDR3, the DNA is TGTGCCAGCAGCCGTCCAGGGTACACTGAAGCTTTCTTT.

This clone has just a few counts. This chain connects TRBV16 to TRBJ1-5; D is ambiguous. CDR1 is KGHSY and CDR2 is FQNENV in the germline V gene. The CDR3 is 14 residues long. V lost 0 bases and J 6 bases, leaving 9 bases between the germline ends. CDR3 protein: CASSQSDQAQPQHF. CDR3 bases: TGTGCCAGCAGCCAATCGGATCAGGCTCAGCCCCAGCATTTT.

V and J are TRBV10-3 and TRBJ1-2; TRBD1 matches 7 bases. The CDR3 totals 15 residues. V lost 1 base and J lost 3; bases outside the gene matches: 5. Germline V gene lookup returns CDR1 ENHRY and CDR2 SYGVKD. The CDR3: CAISEFTGVDYGYTF. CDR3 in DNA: TGTGCCATCAGTGAGTTCACAGGGGTGGACTATGGCTACACCTTC.

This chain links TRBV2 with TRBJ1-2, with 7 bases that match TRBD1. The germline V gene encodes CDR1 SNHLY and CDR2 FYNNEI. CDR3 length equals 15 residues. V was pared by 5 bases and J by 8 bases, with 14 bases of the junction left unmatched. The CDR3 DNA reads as TGTGCCAGCAGTATCCGAGATGACAGGGCGGAAGGCTACACCTTC. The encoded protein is CASSIRDDRAEGYTF. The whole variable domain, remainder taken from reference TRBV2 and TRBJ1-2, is EPEVTQTPSHQVTQMGQEVILRCVPISNHLYFYWYRQILGQKVEFLVSFYNNEISEKSEIFDDQFSVERPDGSNFTLKIRSTKLEDSAMYFCASSIRDDRAEGYTFGSGTRLTVV.

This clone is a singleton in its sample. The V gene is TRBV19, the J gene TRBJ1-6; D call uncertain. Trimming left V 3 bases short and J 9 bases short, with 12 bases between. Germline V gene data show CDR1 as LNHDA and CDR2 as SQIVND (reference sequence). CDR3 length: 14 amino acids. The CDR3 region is CASSMPRLGSPLHF. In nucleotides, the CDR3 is TGTGCCAGTAGTATGCCCCGCCTAGGTTCACCCCTCCACTTT.

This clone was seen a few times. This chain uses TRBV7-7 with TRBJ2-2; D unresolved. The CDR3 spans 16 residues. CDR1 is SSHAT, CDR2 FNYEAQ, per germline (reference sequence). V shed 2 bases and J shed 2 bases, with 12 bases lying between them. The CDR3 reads CASSLNRVGNTGELFF. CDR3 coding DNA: TGTGCCAGCAGCTTAAATCGGGTTGGAAACACCGGGGAGCTGTTTTTT.

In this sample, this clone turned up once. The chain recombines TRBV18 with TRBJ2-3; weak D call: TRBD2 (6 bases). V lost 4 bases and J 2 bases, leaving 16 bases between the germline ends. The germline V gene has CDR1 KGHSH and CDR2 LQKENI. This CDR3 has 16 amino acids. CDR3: CASSLAGGANTDTQYF. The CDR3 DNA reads TGTGCCAGCTCACTAGCCGGAGGGGCGAACACAGATACGCAGTATTTT.

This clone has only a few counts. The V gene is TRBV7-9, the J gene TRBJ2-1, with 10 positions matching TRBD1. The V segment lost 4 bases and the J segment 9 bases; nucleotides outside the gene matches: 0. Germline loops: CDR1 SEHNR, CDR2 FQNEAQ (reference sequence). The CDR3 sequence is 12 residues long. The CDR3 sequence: CASSWTGGEQFF. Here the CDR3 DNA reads TGTGCCAGCAGCTGGACAGGGGGTGAGCAGTTCTTC.

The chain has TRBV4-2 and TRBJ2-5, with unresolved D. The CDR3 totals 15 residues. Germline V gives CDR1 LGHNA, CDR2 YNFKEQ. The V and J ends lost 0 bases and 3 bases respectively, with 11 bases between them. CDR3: CASSQDVSSKETQYF. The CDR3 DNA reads TGTGCCAGCAGCCAAGATGTGAGTAGCAAAGAGACCCAGTACTTC.

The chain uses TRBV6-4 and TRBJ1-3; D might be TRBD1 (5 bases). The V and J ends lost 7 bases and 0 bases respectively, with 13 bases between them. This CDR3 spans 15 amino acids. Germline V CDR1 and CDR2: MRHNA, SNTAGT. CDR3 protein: CASTHRNISGNTIYF. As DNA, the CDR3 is TGTGCCAGCACCCACAGGAATATCTCTGGAAACACCATATATTTT.

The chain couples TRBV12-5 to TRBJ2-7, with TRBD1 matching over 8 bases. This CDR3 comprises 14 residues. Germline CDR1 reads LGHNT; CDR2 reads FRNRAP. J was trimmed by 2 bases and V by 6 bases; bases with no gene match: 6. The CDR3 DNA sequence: TGTGCTAGTGGACGCACAGGGGGACCCTACGAGCAGTACTTC. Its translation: CASGRTGGPYEQYF.

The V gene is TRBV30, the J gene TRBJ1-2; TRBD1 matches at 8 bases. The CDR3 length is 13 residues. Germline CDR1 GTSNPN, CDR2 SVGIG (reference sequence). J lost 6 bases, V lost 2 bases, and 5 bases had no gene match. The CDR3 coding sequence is TGTGCCTGGAGTCCAGGGGGCGTTGATGGCTACACCTTC. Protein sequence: CAWSPGGVDGYTF.

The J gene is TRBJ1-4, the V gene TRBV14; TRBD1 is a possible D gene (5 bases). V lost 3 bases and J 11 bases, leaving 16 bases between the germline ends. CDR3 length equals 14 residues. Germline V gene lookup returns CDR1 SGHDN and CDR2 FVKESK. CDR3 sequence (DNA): TGTGCCAGCAGCCAGTCAATTGCAGGGAATAAACTGTTTTTT. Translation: CASSQSIAGNKLFF.

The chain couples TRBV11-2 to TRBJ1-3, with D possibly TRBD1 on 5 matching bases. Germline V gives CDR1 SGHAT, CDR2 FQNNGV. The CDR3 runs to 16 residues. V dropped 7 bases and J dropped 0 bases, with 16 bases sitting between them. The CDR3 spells CASNLGGSSSGNTIYF. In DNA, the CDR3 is TGTGCCAGCAATCTGGGGGGTAGCAGCTCTGGAAACACCATATATTTT.